One sample yielded the 12 T cell receptor beta chains listed below, sequenced in a study of T-cell memory formation after mild COVID-19 (dated by TCRdb to the early 2020s). Library generation was performed with 5' RACE. Reads for this sample came from an Illumina NovaSeq 6000. TCRdb itself trimmed the public reads at Q25 with fastp, ran MiXCR and retained productive beta chains. Rows are combined by CDR3 protein, so each entry shows the most common genes and DNA. The sample table shows about 410,000 distinct CDR3 sequences, and under 20% are seen once. The ten largest clones represent 20% to 25% of the sample. The sequencing sample was made of PBMCs or a T cell subset sorted from them (not recorded which). These receptors originate from a man between 18 and 29 years old who had mild COVID-19 (a few samples of this study predate the infection). The sample titles of this study are shuffled in the database, so cell type and time point are left out; the donor was told from shared clones.

The chain employs TRBV6-5 and TRBJ1-6; no firm D call. The V gene's germline CDR1 is MNHEY and CDR2 SVGAGI. V gave up 0 bases and J gave up 13 bases, with 10 bases separating them. The CDR3 consists of 13 residues. The CDR3 here is CASSYSEVGPLHF. The CDR3, as DNA: TGTGCCAGCAGTTACTCGGAGGTCGGGCCCCTCCACTTT.

The rearrangement uses TRBV6-6 and TRBJ2-7; D remains ambiguous. Per germline, CDR1 MNHNY and CDR2 SVGAGI (reference sequence). The CDR3 length is 14 residues. Trimming cost V 1 base and J 2 bases, with 9 bases left between them. CDR3 in amino acids: CASSYWLGAYEQYF. As DNA, the CDR3 is TGTGCCAGCAGTTACTGGTTGGGCGCCTACGAGCAGTACTTC.

This chain links TRBV12-3 or TRBV12-4 with TRBJ2-5, with TRBD2 matching 12 bases. The V gene end was trimmed by 4 bases and the J gene end by 1 base; junction bases not matched to a gene: 13. CDR3 length: 19 amino acids. The CDR3 DNA sequence: TGTGCCAGCAGTTACATAAGCGGACTAGCGGGGCTTTTCCAAGAGACCCAGTACTTC. Protein product: CASSYISGLAGLFQETQYF.

The chain employs TRBV7-9 and TRBJ2-2, with D perhaps matching TRBD1 (5 bases). Germline V gene sequence: CDR1 SEHNR, CDR2 FQNEAQ (reference sequence). This CDR3 has 14 amino acids. With 6 bases removed from V and 2 bases from J, the gap between germline ends came to 10 bases. CDR3 region: CASRTDSNTGELFF. The CDR3, as DNA: TGTGCCAGCAGAACTGACAGTAACACCGGGGAGCTGTTTTTT.

The chain is built from TRBV2 and TRBJ2-1; D perhaps matches TRBD2 (5 bases). Germline CDR1 SNHLY, CDR2 FYNNEI. The V end lost 2 bases, the J end lost 2 bases, and 10 bases lay between the germline ends. The CDR3 totals 15 residues. CDR3: CASSEYVGTYNEQFF. DNA of the CDR3: TGTGCCAGCAGTGAATATGTCGGGACCTACAATGAGCAGTTCTTC.

The chain couples TRBV6-1 to TRBJ1-2, with D hard to call. V dropped 11 bases and J dropped 1 base, with 17 bases sitting between them. Germline values: CDR1 MNHNS, CDR2 SASEGT. The CDR3 is 14 amino acids. The DNA of the CDR3 is TGTGCCGCCCATCCGGCGAGGCATAACTATGGCTACACCTTC. Its protein is CAAHPARHNYGYTF.

This clonotype was picked up a small number of times. The chain employs TRBV3-1 and TRBJ2-3; TRBD2 is a possible D gene (5 bases). V lost 1 base, J lost 7 bases, and 15 bases lay in between. The CDR3 contains 15 residues. Germline assignment: CDR1 LGHDT and CDR2 YNNKEL (reference sequence). CDR3 sequence: CASSQGPGSAYTQYF. In DNA, the CDR3 is TGTGCCAGCAGCCAAGGCCCGGGGTCAGCGTATACGCAGTATTTT.

There are many counts of this clonotype. The rearrangement uses TRBV7-2 and TRBJ2-3; D not certain. Per the germline V gene, CDR1 is SGHTA and CDR2 is FQGNSA. Trimming took 6 bases from V and 6 from J, leaving 7 bases between them. The CDR3 is made up of 11 amino acids. The CDR3 region has the DNA TGTGCCAGCAGAATCGGGGATACGCAGTATTTT. Protein sequence: CASRIGDTQYF.

The J gene is TRBJ2-3, the V gene TRBV10-2; tentatively, D is TRBD1 (5 bases). Germline V gene sequence: CDR1 WSHSY, CDR2 SAAADI. V was trimmed by 8 bases and J by 2 bases, leaving 20 bases between them. This CDR3 comprises 16 residues. Here the CDR3 DNA reads TGCGCCAGCCTACCCCCCAGGGCGGAATACACAGATACGCAGTATTTT. Protein: CASLPPRAEYTDTQYF.

This clonotype has a handful of counts. The chain uses TRBV4-2 and TRBJ2-7, with 9 bases identical to TRBD2. Per the germline V gene, CDR1 is LGHNA and CDR2 is YNFKEQ. V shed 0 bases and J 3 bases; nucleotides not matched to a gene: 3. This CDR3 is 15 amino acids long. The CDR3: CASSQDGTSLYEQYF. DNA of the CDR3: TGTGCCAGCAGCCAAGATGGGACTAGCCTCTACGAGCAGTACTTC.

This clonotype occurred a few times. The chain combines TRBV7-9 with TRBJ2-2; D ambiguous. Germline CDR1 SEHNR, CDR2 FQNEAQ (reference sequence). Between the trimmed V and J ends, which lost 5 bases and 6 bases, there was a span of 7 bases. The CDR3 spans 12 residues. CDR3 DNA: TGTGCCAGCAGCGCCCTCGCCGGGGAGCTGTTTTTT. Residues: CASSALAGELFF.

The V and J genes are TRBV21-1 and TRBJ1-6; the DNA was not compared with TRBD1, the D call given in the table. TRBV21-1 is noted as a pseudogene. The CDR3 is 18 residues long. For the CDR3, the DNA is TGTGCCAGCAGCAAAATACTTGACAGGGGGGAATATAATTCACCCCTCCACTTT. Its protein product is CASSKILDRGEYNSPLHF.